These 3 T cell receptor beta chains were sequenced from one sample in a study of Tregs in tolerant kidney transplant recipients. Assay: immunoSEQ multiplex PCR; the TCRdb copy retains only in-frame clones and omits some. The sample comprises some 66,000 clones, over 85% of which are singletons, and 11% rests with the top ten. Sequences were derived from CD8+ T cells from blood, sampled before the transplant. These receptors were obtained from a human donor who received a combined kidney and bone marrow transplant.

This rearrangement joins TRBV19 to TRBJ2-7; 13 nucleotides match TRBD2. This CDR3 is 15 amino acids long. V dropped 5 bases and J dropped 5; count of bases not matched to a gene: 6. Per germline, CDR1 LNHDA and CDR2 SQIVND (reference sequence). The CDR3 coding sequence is TGTGCCAGTAGTGGTACCGGGACTAGCGGGGACGAGCAGTACTTC. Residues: CASSGTGTSGDEQYF.

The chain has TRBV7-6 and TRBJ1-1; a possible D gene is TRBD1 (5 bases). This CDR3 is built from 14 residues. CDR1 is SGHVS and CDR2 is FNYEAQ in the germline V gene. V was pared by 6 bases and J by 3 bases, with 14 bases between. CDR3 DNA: TGTGCCAGCAGGCCGGGGGGAGCGGACACTGAAGCTTTCTTT. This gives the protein CASRPGGADTEAFF.

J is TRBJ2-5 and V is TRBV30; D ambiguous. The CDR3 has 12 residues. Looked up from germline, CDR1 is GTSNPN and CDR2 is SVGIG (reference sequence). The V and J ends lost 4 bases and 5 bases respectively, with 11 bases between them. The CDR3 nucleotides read TGTGCCTGGATTTTGGAGACGGAGACCCAGTACTTC. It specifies CAWILETETQYF.